The following is a T cell receptor beta chain sequence with its context. The data were obtained in a study of blood T cell repertoires in COVID-19. Study-level information: The origin of the acute and convalescent COVID-19 samples was the United States, Italy and Spain.

Individuals aged about 18 to 100 years were recruited from 24 US areas. Recovered participants had two consecutive negative NP/OP PCR tests, healthcare professional clearance, or symptom resolution. This CDR3 comprises 19 residues. Per germline, CDR1 SEHNR and CDR2 FQNEAQ (reference sequence). J gave up 3 bases and V 7 bases, and 18 bases lay outside the gene matches. Here immunoSEQ multiplex PCR was the method, and the copy in TCRdb shows in-frame clones only, minus some. This sample carries about 480,000 clones, 70% to 90% of them seen once, and the ten largest clones take approximately 2%. The chain employs TRBV7-9 and TRBJ2-1; TRBD2 matches 10 bases. This clonotype was sampled from a woman between 35 and 50 years old who had recovered from COVID-19. The sample consisted of PBMCs or T cells enriched from blood (not recorded which). CDR3 in amino acids: CASTPFGVAGGQGYNEQFF. CDR3 nucleotide sequence: TGTGCCAGCACCCCCTTTGGGGTAGCGGGAGGTCAGGGCTACAATGAGCAGTTCTTC. The full variable domain, completed using reference TRBV7-9 and TRBJ2-1, is DTGVSQNPRHKITKRGQNVTFRCDPISEHNRLYWYRQTLGQGPEFLTYFQNEAQLEKSRLLSDRFSAERPKGSFSTLEIQRTEQGDSAMYLCASTPFGVAGGQGYNEQFFGPGTRLTVL.